This T cell receptor (beta chain) comes out of a study of T-cell reconstitution after alpha-beta-depleted transplantation in children. Findings of the study overall: In patients about two months after transplant, alpha-beta T cells reportedly arose from several hundred expanded graft clones. Hyperexpanded clones declined; after one year, newly produced T cells mostly supplied diversity.

Unique molecular identifiers were incorporated into the prepared TCRbeta library. Using its own MiXCR run on the PCR reads, TCRdb lists one record per CDR3 protein. Among about 500,000 distinct CDR3 sequences, 11% were seen once, and the ten largest hold 12% to 15%. Trimming pared 4 bases from V and 3 bases from J, leaving 16 bases between. This CDR3 region has 16 residues. The germline gives CDR1 SEHNR, CDR2 FQNEAQ (reference sequence). This clonotype has just a few counts. What it binds is unknown. This clonotype originated in a female patient aged 2 to 10 who had a stem cell transplant for aplastic anemia, so the T cells may come from the graft donor. This chain uses TRBV7-9 with TRBJ1-5; possibly TRBD1 for D (5 bases). The sample consisted of PBMCs, mostly from graft donor cells, taken 180 days after TCRalphabeta/CD19-depleted stem cell transplant. The CDR3 loop reads CASSSTGPIINQPQHF. CDR3 nucleotide sequence: TGTGCCAGCAGCTCAACGGGACCGATTATCAATCAGCCCCAGCATTTT.